The count of the clone carrying this TCR beta chain is one. Its antigen is not identified. The data derive from a study of cytomegalovirus exposure and HLA in healthy donors. Points from the study as a whole: Of the V segments, some could not be distinguished, including TRBV6-2 and TRBV6-3, and were excluded. In a later analysis, productive TCRs from donors in an Asian-associated ancestry cluster reportedly carried fewer N-insertions than the cohort mean. The authors enumerated some 160 TCR beta chains as linked to cytomegalovirus.

The PCR used 60 Vbeta and 13 Jbeta primers. Generated by immunoSEQ multiplex PCR, the TCRdb table keeps only in-frame clones and is missing some. This repertoire shows 100,000 or so clones, around 76% found once; its top ten account for over 9.5%. The CDR3 loop spans 14 amino acids. CDR1 and CDR2 (germline): MDHEN, SYDVKM. The V and J ends lost 1 base and 1 base respectively, with 7 bases between them. This chain links TRBV28 with TRBJ1-1; D perhaps matches TRBD1 (6 bases). The sample consisted of PBMCs. The receptor comes from a man aged 30-40 years in good health and CMV-seropositive. CDR3 sequence (DNA): TGTGCCAGCAGTTTATTGGACAGGAACACTGAAGCTTTCTTT. Its translation: CASSLLDRNTEAFF.